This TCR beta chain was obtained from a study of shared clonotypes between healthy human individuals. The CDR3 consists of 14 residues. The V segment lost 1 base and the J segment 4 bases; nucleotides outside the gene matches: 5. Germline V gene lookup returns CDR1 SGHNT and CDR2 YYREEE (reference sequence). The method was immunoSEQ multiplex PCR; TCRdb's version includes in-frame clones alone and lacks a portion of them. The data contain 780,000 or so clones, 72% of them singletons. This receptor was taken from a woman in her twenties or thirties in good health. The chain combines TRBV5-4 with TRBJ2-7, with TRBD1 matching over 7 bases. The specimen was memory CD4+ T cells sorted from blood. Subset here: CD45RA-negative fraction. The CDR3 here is CASSLLDRRYEQYF. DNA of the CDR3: TGTGCCAGCAGCTTGTTGGACAGGCGATACGAGCAGTACTTC.